Given below is one T cell receptor (beta chain) in context. Germline trimming cut 4 bases from V and 2 bases from J; bases unmatched to any gene: 9. The CDR3 has 19 residues. Germline CDR1 is SGHTA and CDR2 is FQGNSA. Both 60 Vbeta primers and 13 Jbeta primers went into the PCR. Profiled with immunoSEQ multiplex PCR; TCRdb holds only in-frame clones, not every one. The top ten hold roughly 13% of the sample, which has 95,000 to 150,000 clones, around 80% seen once. This record belongs to a study of cytomegalovirus exposure and HLA in healthy donors. The gene calls are TRBV7-2 and TRBJ2-4; 15 bases map to TRBD2. This clonotype was sampled from a woman aged 55-75 years in good health and CMV-seropositive. What was sequenced was PBMCs. The CDR3 sequence is CASSYSGTSGGLTKNIQYF. The DNA for the CDR3 is TGTGCCAGCAGCTATTCCGGGACTAGCGGGGGGTTGACCAAAAACATTCAGTACTTC.